A single sample is the source of the 18 T cell receptor beta chains below, sequenced in a study of human T cells and chemical hapten exposure. TCRdb re-called the RACE reads with MiXCR, one entry per CDR3 protein. The repertoire holds 100,000 to 150,000 distinct CDR3 sequences, with roughly 9% as singletons. Time point: healthy volunteer bleed at 2 weeks. The template was total RNA from unfractionated whole blood. Material: whole blood. The origin of the receptors is a male donor in good health. Some clones in this sample may be carry-over from other donors' samples.

J is TRBJ2-1 and V is TRBV19; 8 nucleotides align to TRBD2. Germline V gene lookup returns CDR1 LNHDA and CDR2 SQIVND (reference sequence). V was pared by 3 bases and J by 8 bases, with 6 bases of the junction left unmatched. The CDR3 sequence is 14 residues long. CDR3 protein: CASSMPSGWDEQFF. The CDR3, as DNA: TGTGCCAGTAGTATGCCTAGCGGGTGGGATGAGCAGTTCTTC.

This clonotype occurred many times. V and J are TRBV19 and TRBJ2-7; 9 nucleotides match TRBD1. V was clipped by 5 bases and J by 4 bases; unmatched bases: 6. In germline, CDR1 is LNHDA, CDR2 SQIVND (reference sequence). This CDR3 is 14 amino acids long. The CDR3 DNA sequence: TGTGCCAGTAGTCCAGGGACAGGGAGGTACGAGCAGTACTTC. Translating it yields CASSPGTGRYEQYF.

This clonotype was detected ten times or more. The rearrangement joins TRBV6-5 to TRBJ2-7; the match to TRBD2 covers 11 bases. Looked up from germline, CDR1 is MNHEY and CDR2 is SVGAGI. The CDR3 totals 16 residues. With 0 bases clipped from V and 7 bases from J, the junction kept 8 bases outside the gene matches. The chain's CDR3 is CASSYSVAGGRIEQYF. CDR3 nucleotide sequence: TGTGCCAGCAGTTACTCCGTAGCGGGAGGGCGAATAGAGCAGTACTTC.

This clonotype was observed at least ten times. V is TRBV7-7 and J is TRBJ2-5, with 8 bases identical to TRBD1. The CDR3 extends over 14 amino acids. J lost 4 bases, V lost 5 bases, and 6 bases had no gene match. CDR1 is SSHAT and CDR2 is FNYEAQ in the germline V gene (reference sequence). CDR3 nucleotides: TGTGCCAGCAGCGTTGACAGGGGTTCAGAGACCCAGTACTTC. As protein: CASSVDRGSETQYF.

The CDR3 coding sequence is TGTGCCAGCAGTGACAGCAACCAAGAGACCCAGTACTTC. This gives the protein CASSDSNQETQYF. The chain links TRBV12-3 or TRBV12-4 to TRBJ2-5, with D possibly matching TRBD1 (5 bases). Trimming pared 5 bases from V and 0 bases from J, leaving 7 bases between. The CDR3 sequence is 13 residues long.

The sample holds a few counts of this clonotype. The chain uses TRBV20-1 and TRBJ2-1; D assignment may be TRBD1 or TRBD2 (6 bases each). CDR1 and CDR2 from the germline V gene are DFQATT and SNEGSKA (reference sequence). This CDR3 has 16 residues. The V end lost 1 base, the J end lost 7 bases, and 20 bases lay between the germline ends. The CDR3 DNA reads TGCAGTGCTAGAGGTCTTGGGACGGGGGCACCTAATGAGCAGTTCTTC. This gives the protein CSARGLGTGAPNEQFF.

Comment on this clonotype: The junction shows a germline mismatch at one end, possibly a read error. The chain employs TRBV7-6 and TRBJ2-5, with a tentative D call TRBD1 (5 bases). CDR3 size: 16 residues. Germline-derived CDR1 and CDR2 are SGHVS and FNYEAQ. The CDR3 nucleotides read TGTGTCAGCAGCCTCGTGACAGACCCGTACCAAGAGACCCAGTACTTC. Encoded protein: CVSSLVTDPYQETQYF.

The chain is built from TRBV27 and TRBJ2-5; 10 bases are a match to TRBD1. V lost 5 bases, J lost 5 bases, and 5 bases stayed unmatched. The CDR3 runs to 14 residues. Germline V gives CDR1 MNHEY, CDR2 SMNVEV (reference sequence). CDR3 sequence (DNA): TGTGCCAGCAGTATGACAGGGGGCGGGGAGACCCAGTACTTC. As protein: CASSMTGGGETQYF.

This chain connects TRBV7-9 to TRBJ2-1, with TRBD2 matching 10 bases. V lost 8 bases, J lost 4 bases, and 20 bases stayed unmatched. Germline lookup yields CDR1 SEHNR and CDR2 FQNEAQ (reference sequence). This CDR3 comprises 19 residues. The CDR3 spells CASLQPSGGPNGLYNEQFF. The CDR3, as DNA: TGTGCCAGCCTTCAGCCTAGCGGGGGCCCCAATGGGCTATACAATGAGCAGTTCTTC. The variable domain in full, completed from reference TRBV7-9 and TRBJ2-1, reads DTGVSQNPRHKITKRGQNVTFRCDPISEHNRLYWYRQTLGQGPEFLTYFQNEAQLEKSRLLSDRFSAERPKGSFSTLEIQRTEQGDSAMYLCASLQPSGGPNGLYNEQFFGPGTRLTVL.

This clonotype came up a few times. DNA for the CDR3: TGCAGTGCTCCCCTGGGGACTAGCGGGAGTGGGAATGAGCAGTTCTTC. Encoded protein: CSAPLGTSGSGNEQFF. The chain links TRBV20-1 to TRBJ2-1; 14 bases agree with TRBD2. V dropped 5 bases and J dropped 7; count of bases not matched to a gene: 10. Germline V CDR1 and CDR2: DFQATT, SNEGSKA (reference sequence). This CDR3 is built from 16 residues.

This clonotype was detected a few times. This chain connects TRBV13 to TRBJ2-5; no clear D. This CDR3 has 13 amino acids. Looked up from germline, CDR1 is PRHDT and CDR2 is FYEKMQ (reference sequence). Trimming pared 3 bases from V and 5 bases from J, leaving 10 bases between. CDR3: CASSLGGRETQYF. CDR3 in DNA: TGTGCCAGCAGCTTGGGCGGAAGGGAGACCCAGTACTTC. Complete variable domain (other parts from reference TRBV13 and TRBJ2-5): AAGVIQSPRHLIKEKRETATLKCYPIPRHDTVYWYQQGPGQDPQFLISFYEKMQSDKGSIPDRFSAQQFSDYHSELNMSSLELGDSALYFCASSLGGRETQYFGPGTRLLVL.

In its sample, this clonotype was seen a few times. The V and J genes are TRBV19 and TRBJ2-7, with TRBD1 identical over 7 bases. Germline V CDR1 and CDR2: LNHDA, SQIVND (reference sequence). The junction had 2 bases not matched to a gene; V was cut back by 3 bases and J by 3 bases. The CDR3 contains 13 residues. CDR3 nucleotides: TGTGCCAGTAGTATTGACAGGGACTACGAGCAGTACTTC. This encodes CASSIDRDYEQYF.

V usage is TRBV5-4 and J usage is TRBJ2-1; a possible D gene is TRBD1 (5 bases). The CDR3 consists of 15 residues. Trimming took 1 base from V and 5 from J, leaving 13 bases between them. Germline CDR1 reads SGHNT; CDR2 reads YYREEE (reference sequence). Written as DNA, the CDR3 is TGTGCCAGCAGCTTGATGGCAGGGAACCACAATGAGCAGTTCTTC. Its protein product is CASSLMAGNHNEQFF. The full variable domain, rest sourced from reference TRBV5-4 and TRBJ2-1, is ETGVTQSPTHLIKTRGQQVTLRCSSQSGHNTVSWYQQALGQGPQFIFQYYREEENGRGNFPPRFSGLQFPNYSSELNVNALELDDSALYLCASSLMAGNHNEQFFGPGTRLTVL.

This clonotype showed up just a few times. This chain's CDR3 is CSVQGTIQETQYF. The DNA of the CDR3 is TGCAGCGTCCAAGGGACAATCCAAGAGACCCAGTACTTC. The chain carries TRBV29-1 and TRBJ2-5; a weak D match, TRBD1 (6 bases). V dropped 6 bases and J dropped 1 base, with 12 bases sitting between them. Germline CDR1 SQVTM, CDR2 ANQGSEA. The CDR3 sequence is 13 residues long.

The chain couples TRBV18 to TRBJ2-7; D uncertain. The CDR3 contains 13 residues. The germline V and J ends were trimmed by 6 bases and 4 bases, with 13 bases remaining between them. Per the germline V gene, CDR1 is KGHSH and CDR2 is LQKENI. CDR3: CASSSGQSYEQYF. CDR3 coding DNA: TGTGCCAGCTCCTCCGGGCAGTCTTACGAGCAGTACTTC.

The chain recombines TRBV19 with TRBJ2-7, with TRBD2 matching over 11 bases. The CDR3 is 17 residues long. V dropped 5 bases and J dropped 5; count of bases not matched to a gene: 14. Germline CDR1 reads LNHDA; CDR2 reads SQIVND (reference sequence). The CDR3 loop is CASSVSSGTSGGDEQYF. As DNA, the CDR3 is TGTGCCAGTAGTGTTTCGTCCGGGACTAGCGGAGGGGACGAGCAGTACTTC.

The table lists this clonotype with a few counts. The chain combines TRBV6-2 or TRBV6-3 with TRBJ1-5; 9 positions match TRBD1. Germline-derived CDR1 and CDR2 are MNHEY and SVGEGT. V dropped 5 bases and J dropped 0; count of bases not matched to a gene: 8. This CDR3 contains 17 residues. The CDR3 sequence is CASSGARDRDSNQPQHF. The CDR3 coding sequence is TGTGCCAGCAGTGGCGCCCGGGACAGGGATAGCAATCAGCCCCAGCATTTT.

In its sample, this clonotype was seen many times. J is TRBJ1-5 and V is TRBV12-5; D perhaps matches TRBD1 (5 bases). V was pared by 1 base and J by 6 bases, with 16 bases between. Per the germline V gene, CDR1 is LGHNT and CDR2 is FRNRAP. This CDR3 is built from 16 residues. Here the CDR3 DNA reads TGTGCTAGTGGTTTGGAGGATGGGGGTTCTGGTCAGCCCCAGCATTTT. Amino acids: CASGLEDGGSGQPQHF.